What follows are 32 T cell receptor beta chains derived from one specimen sequenced in a study of blood T cell repertoires in COVID-19. Generated by immunoSEQ multiplex PCR, the TCRdb table keeps only in-frame clones and is missing some. This table holds under 15,000 clones, 72% found once. The sequenced sample was peripheral blood. The receptors shown here come from a man between 60 and 70 years old with COVID-19, enrolled during active disease.

The V and J genes are TRBV2 and TRBJ2-7, with 10 positions matching TRBD1. The V gene end was trimmed by 4 bases and the J gene end by 5 bases; junction bases not matched to a gene: 2. This CDR3 has 13 residues. Germline CDR1 is SNHLY and CDR2 is FYNNEI. CDR3 sequence (DNA): TGTGCCAGCAGTGGGGACAGGGGAAACGAGCAGTACTTC. This sequence encodes CASSGDRGNEQYF.

This clone has more than one count but fewer than ten. The chain carries TRBV6-5 and TRBJ2-2; TRBD1 aligns across 12 bases. There are 14 residues in the CDR3. CDR1 MNHEY and CDR2 SVGAGI come from the germline V gene. With 6 bases clipped from V and 4 bases from J, the junction kept 0 bases outside the gene matches. CDR3: CASRGQGATGELFF. CDR3 DNA: TGTGCCAGCAGGGGACAGGGGGCCACCGGGGAGCTGTTTTTT.

The CDR3 DNA is TGTGCCAGCAGTTTAGGGCCCGGGACAGAAGAGTACGAGCAGTACGTC. The encoded protein is CASSLGPGTEEYEQYV. The genes are TRBV27 and TRBJ2-7, with 7 bases identical to TRBD1. CDR3 size: 16 residues. Trimming removed 2 bases from V and 4 bases from J; junction bases left unmatched: 11. CDR1 and CDR2 (germline): MNHEY, SMNVEV (reference sequence).

The chain employs TRBV2 and TRBJ2-6, with TRBD2 matching 7 bases. CDR3 size: 13 residues. The germline V gene encodes CDR1 SNHLY and CDR2 FYNNEI. Trimming at V came to 11 bases and at J to 1 base, leaving 2 bases not matched to a gene. In nucleotides, the CDR3 is TGTGCCGGGGGGGTTTCTGGGGCCAACGTCCTGACTTTC. Protein product: CAGGVSGANVLTF.

This clone was observed a handful of times. The gene calls are TRBV28 and TRBJ2-2, with 12 bases matching TRBD1. This CDR3 comprises 16 residues. V shed 5 bases and J 8 bases; nucleotides not matched to a gene: 9. Per the germline V gene, CDR1 is MDHEN and CDR2 is SYDVKM. The CDR3 DNA is TGTGCCAGCAGTCTATCCGGGACAGGGGGCGAAGGGGAGCTGTTTTTT. As protein: CASSLSGTGGEGELFF.

This clone has a handful of counts. J is TRBJ2-7 and V is TRBV6-1; TRBD1 might be the D (6 bases). The V gene's germline CDR1 is MNHNS and CDR2 SASEGT. The V end lost 0 bases, the J end lost 6 bases, and 15 bases lay between the germline ends. This CDR3 is built from 15 residues. The CDR3 here is CASSEAMGTPGEQYF. The CDR3 nucleotides are TGTGCCAGCAGTGAAGCTATGGGGACACCCGGCGAGCAGTACTTC.

The chain carries TRBV30 and TRBJ2-2; 11 bases match TRBD1. Germline V gene lookup returns CDR1 GTSNPN and CDR2 SVGIG (reference sequence). This CDR3 spans 14 amino acids. Trimming at V came to 4 bases and at J to 7 bases, leaving 5 bases not matched to a gene. The CDR3 DNA reads as TGTGCCTGGATTGGGACAGGGGGTTTCGGGGAGCTGTTTTTT. Amino acids: CAWIGTGGFGELFF.

This CDR3 reads CASSYSKQGLGQPQHF. Here the CDR3 DNA reads TGTGCCAGCAGTTACTCGAAGCAGGGGTTGGGTCAGCCCCAGCATTTT. The chain couples TRBV6-2 or TRBV6-3 to TRBJ1-5; a possible D gene is TRBD1 (6 bases). V dropped 0 bases and J dropped 6 bases, with 15 bases sitting between them. This CDR3 region has 16 residues. Germline CDR1 and CDR2: MNHEY and SVGEGT.

The gene calls are TRBV9 and TRBJ1-6, with D perhaps TRBD1 (6 bases). The CDR3 extends over 15 amino acids. V dropped 0 bases and J dropped 10 bases, with 14 bases sitting between them. Per the germline V gene, CDR1 is SGDLS and CDR2 is YYNGEE. In DNA form, the CDR3 reads TGTGCCAGCAGCGTAGGACGGGGGGCGAGGTCACCCCTCCACTTT. It yields the protein CASSVGRGARSPLHF.

The V gene is TRBV15, the J gene TRBJ2-2; maybe TRBD1 (5 bases). This CDR3 contains 14 residues. From germline, CDR1 is LNHNV and CDR2 YYDKDF (reference sequence). The V end lost 3 bases, the J end lost 4 bases, and 9 bases lay between the germline ends. The CDR3 DNA is TGTGCCACCAGCAGGGGGCGCGTCACCGGGGAGCTGTTTTTT. It is translated as CATSRGRVTGELFF.

V is TRBV7-2 and J is TRBJ2-1, with 8 bases fitting TRBD2. The V and J ends lost 1 base and 2 bases, in that order; junction bases with no gene match: 4. This CDR3 contains 16 residues. Per germline, CDR1 SGHTA and CDR2 FQGNSA. This CDR3 is CASSLGTSRAYNEQFF. In DNA, the CDR3 is TGTGCCAGCAGCTTAGGGACTAGCCGGGCCTACAATGAGCAGTTCTTC.

This chain joins TRBV4-1 and TRBJ2-1; D gene unclear. CDR1 MGHRA and CDR2 YSYEKL come from the germline V gene. This CDR3 region has 17 residues. V was pared by 0 bases and J by 2 bases, with 14 bases between. CDR3 sequence: CASSQDDRGAAYNEQFF. As DNA, the CDR3 is TGCGCCAGCAGCCAAGATGATCGCGGAGCCGCCTACAATGAGCAGTTCTTC.

The chain uses TRBV7-2 and TRBJ2-2; D is perhaps TRBD2 (7 bases). The CDR3 length is 16 residues. The germline gives CDR1 SGHTA, CDR2 FQGNSA. Trimming pared 2 bases from V and 4 bases from J, leaving 14 bases between. CDR3 protein: CASSLRLGGLTGELFF. CDR3 sequence (DNA): TGTGCCAGCAGCTTACGGTTGGGGGGGCTCACCGGGGAGCTGTTTTTT.

The chain couples TRBV5-1 to TRBJ1-1, with D perhaps matching TRBD1 (6 bases). Germline loops: CDR1 SGHRS, CDR2 YFSETQ. The V gene lost 4 bases and the J gene lost 1 base, with 17 bases spanning the gap. The length of the CDR3 is 16 residues. The chain's CDR3 is CASSGHLSTGNTEAFF. DNA for the CDR3: TGCGCCAGCAGCGGTCATCTCTCGACAGGGAACACTGAAGCTTTCTTT.

This clone occurred once. V gene TRBV6-5 combines with J gene TRBJ2-7; 8 nucleotides align to TRBD2. V lost 7 bases to trimming and J lost 3 bases; unmatched junction nucleotides: 8. The CDR3 is made up of 14 amino acids. Germline CDR1 is MNHEY and CDR2 is SVGAGI. CDR3: CASTSGGGSYEQYV. CDR3 nucleotides: TGTGCCAGCACCTCGGGAGGGGGTAGCTACGAGCAGTACGTC.

In its sample, this clone was seen a few times. The chain couples TRBV3-1 (or the pseudogene TRBV3-2) to TRBJ2-1; 12 nucleotides match TRBD2. From germline, CDR1 is LGHDT and CDR2 YNNKEL (reference sequence). This CDR3 contains 14 residues. V lost 5 bases, J lost 14 bases, and 10 bases stayed unmatched. DNA of the CDR3: TGTGCCAGCAGCGGCGGGCTAGCGGGAGGGAAAGAGTTCTTC. Translation: CASSGGLAGGKEFF.

This clone is a singleton in its sample. DNA of the CDR3: TGTGCCAGCCAGGACACTAGCGGGGAGAATGAGCAGTTCTTC. Protein sequence: CASQDTSGENEQFF. The chain employs TRBV18 and TRBJ2-1, with 10 nucleotides matching TRBD2. Germline V lookup: CDR1 KGHSH, CDR2 LQKENI. The CDR3 consists of 14 residues. V was pared by 8 bases and J by 7 bases, with 8 bases of the junction left unmatched.

V usage is TRBV27 and J usage is TRBJ1-1; the D gene is possibly TRBD1 (6 bases). Germline values: CDR1 MNHEY, CDR2 SMNVEV (reference sequence). The CDR3 has 13 residues. The V and J ends lost 5 bases and 6 bases respectively, with 13 bases between them. CDR3 nucleotide sequence: TGTGCCAGCAGTCGTCCGGGACACTCTGAAGCTTTCTTT. It yields the protein CASSRPGHSEAFF.

The J gene is TRBJ1-1, the V gene TRBV29-1; tentatively, D is TRBD1 (6 bases). Germline assignment: CDR1 SQVTM and CDR2 ANQGSEA. Trimming shortened V by 2 bases and J by 2 bases, and 12 bases separated the two germline ends. This CDR3 region has 14 residues. The CDR3: CSVETAGVNTEAFF. CDR3 bases: TGCAGCGTTGAAACAGCAGGGGTAAACACTGAAGCTTTCTTT.

The chain combines TRBV30 with TRBJ2-5; the D gene is possibly TRBD2 (5 bases). CDR3 length equals 19 residues. Trimming removed 0 bases at V and 5 bases at J, with 28 bases between. Germline CDR1 and CDR2: GTSNPN and SVGIG (reference sequence). Here the CDR3 DNA reads TGTGCCTGGAGTGTACTGAGGGTCGGCCTTACACATAACGGGGAGACCCAGTACTTC. Protein: CAWSVLRVGLTHNGETQYF.

The CDR3 DNA reads as TGTGCCAGCAGCCCCGGTCGGACAGGGGGCACGATGGGGACTGAAGCTTTCTTT. Amino acid sequence: CASSPGRTGGTMGTEAFF. The chain couples TRBV9 to TRBJ1-1; 11 bases are shared with TRBD1. CDR1 and CDR2 from the germline V gene are SGDLS and YYNGEE. The V gene end was trimmed by 4 bases and the J gene end by 5 bases; junction bases not matched to a gene: 16. The CDR3 runs 18 residues.

This clone was picked up a small number of times. The V and J genes are TRBV5-1 and TRBJ1-1; no clear D. CDR1 and CDR2 from the germline V gene are SGHRS and YFSETQ. The CDR3 is 15 amino acids. The ends were cut back, 2 bases at V and 4 bases at J, with 15 bases in the middle. The CDR3 region is CASSFSGALSTEAFF. Written as DNA, the CDR3 is TGCGCCAGCAGCTTTTCCGGTGCCCTTTCCACTGAAGCTTTCTTT.

The chain joins TRBV14 to TRBJ2-1; 9 bases are shared with TRBD2. Germline CDR1 and CDR2: SGHDN and FVKESK. The ends lost 7 bases at V and 3 bases at J; junction bases unmatched: 4. This CDR3 spans 14 amino acids. CDR3 sequence (DNA): TGTGCCAGCACCGGGACTAGCAGCTACAATGAGCAGTTCTTC. Translated: CASTGTSSYNEQFF.

The V call is TRBV5-6, the J call TRBJ2-5, with TRBD2 matching 14 bases. V lost 4 bases and J lost 6; bases outside the gene matches: 5. CDR3 length: 15 amino acids. CDR1 and CDR2 (germline): SGHDT, YYEEEE. CDR3 DNA: TGTGCCAGCAGCGGCGGGACTAGCGGGAGAAAGACCCAGTACTTC. This translates into CASSGGTSGRKTQYF.

This clone was observed once. The chain joins TRBV7-8 to TRBJ2-7; D may be TRBD2 (5 bases). Germline loops: CDR1 SGHVS, CDR2 FQNEAQ. The CDR3 is 16 amino acids. With 3 bases removed from V and 2 bases from J, the gap between germline ends came to 17 bases. CDR3 residues: CASSLSRERVPYEQYF. The CDR3 nucleotides are TGTGCCAGCAGCTTGTCCCGTGAGAGGGTGCCCTACGAGCAGTACTTC.

The chain combines TRBV19 with TRBJ1-4; weak D call: TRBD1 (5 bases). Germline assignment: CDR1 LNHDA and CDR2 SQIVND (reference sequence). The length of the CDR3 is 13 residues. Between the trimmed V and J ends, which lost 8 bases and 3 bases, there was a span of 10 bases. The CDR3 coding sequence is TGTGCCAGTGGGGGGAGGGCTAATGAAAAACTGTTTTTT. Residues: CASGGRANEKLFF.

This clone was seen more than once but under ten times. This chain uses TRBV11-2 with TRBJ2-7, with D perhaps matching TRBD1 (6 bases). The CDR3 runs to 14 residues. Germline CDR1 reads SGHAT; CDR2 reads FQNNGV. V was pared by 4 bases and J by 4 bases, with 14 bases between. This CDR3 is CASSSGDGPYEQYV. The CDR3 DNA reads TGTGCCAGCAGCTCAGGGGATGGGCCTTACGAGCAGTACGTC.

In DNA, the CDR3 is TGCGCCAGCAGCCAAGCCGGGAGAGGAGGGGCCAACGTCCTGACTTTC. Its translation: CASSQAGRGGANVLTF. The chain is built from TRBV4-1 and TRBJ2-6, with a tentative D call TRBD2 (6 bases). This CDR3 has 16 amino acids. The germline CDR1 and CDR2 sequences are MGHRA and YSYEKL. Trimming removed 1 base from V and 4 bases from J, with 11 bases in between.

The J gene is TRBJ2-3, the V gene TRBV24-1, with 9 bases fitting TRBD2. Germline values: CDR1 KGHDR, CDR2 SFDVKD. The trim removed 1 base at V and 5 bases at J, leaving 21 bases unmatched. This CDR3 has 21 amino acids. This chain's CDR3 is CATSDLGHTLAGNMGQDTQYF. The CDR3 coding sequence is TGTGCCACCAGTGATTTAGGACACACCCTAGCGGGAAACATGGGGCAAGATACGCAGTATTTT.

The chain recombines TRBV6-2 or TRBV6-3 with TRBJ2-7; 11 nucleotides line up with TRBD2. CDR1 and CDR2 (germline): MNHEY, SVGEGT. The V and J ends lost 0 bases and 7 bases, in that order; junction bases with no gene match: 5. CDR3 length: 15 amino acids. The CDR3 is CASSYSLAGVGEQYV. CDR3 nucleotide sequence: TGTGCCAGCAGTTACTCACTAGCGGGAGTGGGAGAGCAGTACGTC.

This chain uses TRBV24-1 with TRBJ2-5; 12 nucleotides match TRBD2. Germline-derived CDR1 and CDR2 are KGHDR and SFDVKD. The CDR3 is 16 amino acids. Trimming removed 4 bases from V and 5 bases from J; junction bases left unmatched: 7. CDR3 sequence: CATSDPGLAGWETQYF. CDR3 DNA: TGTGCCACCAGTGACCCGGGACTAGCGGGTTGGGAGACCCAGTACTTC.

J is TRBJ1-5 and V is TRBV30; unclear D gene. CDR1 and CDR2 from the germline V gene are GTSNPN and SVGIG (reference sequence). The V end was cut by 2 bases, the J end by 4 bases, with 6 bases between. The CDR3 sequence is 12 residues long. CDR3: CAWSTPNQPQHF. CDR3 DNA: TGTGCCTGGAGTACTCCTAATCAGCCCCAGCATTTT.